This T cell receptor beta chain was retrieved from a study of CD8 T cells in Susac syndrome. RNA in amounts of about 0.5 to 1 ug was reverse transcribed with random hexamers. In TCRdb, the immunoSEQ multiplex PCR reads were re-called with MiXCR into one record per CDR3 protein. The sample holds about 200,000 distinct CDR3 sequences, approximately 95% seen once. CDR1 is SGDLS, CDR2 YYNGEE, per germline. The ends lost 7 bases at V and 2 bases at J; junction bases unmatched: 15. The CDR3 totals 18 residues. The rearrangement joins TRBV9 to TRBJ2-1; 10 bases map to TRBD2. The sequence was obtained from a human donor in good health. Specimen: CD4+ T cells from PBMCs. The CDR3 DNA sequence: TGTGCCAGCCTAAGTTGGCTAGCGGGAGTCCCCGCCTACAATGAGCAGTTCTTC. Translating it yields CASLSWLAGVPAYNEQFF.